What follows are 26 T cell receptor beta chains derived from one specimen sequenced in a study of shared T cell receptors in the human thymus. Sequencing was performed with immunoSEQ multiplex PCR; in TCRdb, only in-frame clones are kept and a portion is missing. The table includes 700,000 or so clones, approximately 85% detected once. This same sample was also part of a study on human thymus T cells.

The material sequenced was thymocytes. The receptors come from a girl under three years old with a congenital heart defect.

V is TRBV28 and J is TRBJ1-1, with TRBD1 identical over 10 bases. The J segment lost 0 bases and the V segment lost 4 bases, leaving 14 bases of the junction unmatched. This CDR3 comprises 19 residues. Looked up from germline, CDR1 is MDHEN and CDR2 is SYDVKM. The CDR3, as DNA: TGTGCCAGCAGTTCGACATCCTTTCGGGACAGGGGATTGAACACTGAAGCTTTCTTT. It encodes CASSSTSFRDRGLNTEAFF. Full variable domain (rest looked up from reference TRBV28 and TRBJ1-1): DVKVTQSSRYLVKRTGEKVFLECVQDMDHENMFWYRQDPGLGLRLIYFSYDVKMKEKGDIPEGYSVSREKKERFSLILESASTNQTSMYLCASSSTSFRDRGLNTEAFFGQGTRLTVV.

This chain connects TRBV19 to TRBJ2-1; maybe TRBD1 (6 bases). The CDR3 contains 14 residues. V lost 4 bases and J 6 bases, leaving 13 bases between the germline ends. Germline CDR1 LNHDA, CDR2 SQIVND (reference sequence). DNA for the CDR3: TGTGCCAGTAGTACGGGGACATTCGTCAATGAGCAGTTCTTC. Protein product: CASSTGTFVNEQFF.

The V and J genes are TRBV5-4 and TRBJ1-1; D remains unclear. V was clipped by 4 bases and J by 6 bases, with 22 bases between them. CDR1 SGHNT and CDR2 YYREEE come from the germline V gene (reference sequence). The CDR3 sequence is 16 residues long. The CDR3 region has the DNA TGTGCCAGCAGCCCCAAACTAAGCCACGTTGTCGCTGAAGCTTTCTTT. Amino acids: CASSPKLSHVVAEAFF.

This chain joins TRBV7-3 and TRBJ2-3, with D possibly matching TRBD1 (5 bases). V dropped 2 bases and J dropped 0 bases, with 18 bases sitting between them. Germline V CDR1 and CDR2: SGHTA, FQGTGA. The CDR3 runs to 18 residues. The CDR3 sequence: CASSLHPPPPGSTDTQYF. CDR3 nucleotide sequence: TGTGCCAGCAGCTTACACCCACCCCCCCCAGGGAGCACAGATACGCAGTATTTT.

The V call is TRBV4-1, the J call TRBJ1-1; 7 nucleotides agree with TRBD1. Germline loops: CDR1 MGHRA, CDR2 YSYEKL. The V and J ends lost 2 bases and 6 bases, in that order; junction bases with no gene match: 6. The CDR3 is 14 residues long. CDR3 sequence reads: CASSQPSDRAEAFF. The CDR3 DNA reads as TGCGCCAGCAGCCAACCCTCTGACAGGGCTGAAGCTTTCTTT.

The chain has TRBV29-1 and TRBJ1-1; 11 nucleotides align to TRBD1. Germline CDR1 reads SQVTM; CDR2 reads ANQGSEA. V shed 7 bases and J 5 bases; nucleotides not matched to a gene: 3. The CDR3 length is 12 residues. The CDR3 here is CSGGQGGTEAFF. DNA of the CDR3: TGCAGCGGGGGACAGGGGGGGACTGAAGCTTTCTTT.

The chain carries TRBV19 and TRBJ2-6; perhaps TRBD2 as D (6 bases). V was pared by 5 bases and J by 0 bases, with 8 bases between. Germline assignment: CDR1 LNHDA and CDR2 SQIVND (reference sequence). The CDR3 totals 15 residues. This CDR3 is CASSFGGSGANVLTF. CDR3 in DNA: TGTGCCAGTAGTTTCGGGGGCTCTGGGGCCAACGTCCTGACTTTC.

CDR3 nucleotides: TGTGCCAGCAAGACAGGGGTATCTGGAAACACCATATATTTT. This translates into CASKTGVSGNTIYF. This chain links TRBV2 with TRBJ1-3; 8 nucleotides line up with TRBD1. Germline CDR1 and CDR2: SNHLY and FYNNEI. V shed 7 bases and J 1 base; nucleotides not matched to a gene: 3. The CDR3 sequence is 14 residues long. The whole variable domain, filled in from reference TRBV2 and TRBJ1-3, reads EPEVTQTPSHQVTQMGQEVILRCVPISNHLYFYWYRQILGQKVEFLVSFYNNEISEKSEIFDDQFSVERPDGSNFTLKIRSTKLEDSAMYFCASKTGVSGNTIYFGEGSWLTVV.

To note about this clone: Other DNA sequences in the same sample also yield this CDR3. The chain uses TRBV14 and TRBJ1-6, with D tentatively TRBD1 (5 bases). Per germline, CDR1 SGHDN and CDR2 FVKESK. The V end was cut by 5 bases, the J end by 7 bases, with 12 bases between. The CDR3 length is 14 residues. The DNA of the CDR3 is TGTGCCAGCAGCGAAGGGGACTGGAATTCACCCCTCCACTTT. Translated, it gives CASSEGDWNSPLHF.

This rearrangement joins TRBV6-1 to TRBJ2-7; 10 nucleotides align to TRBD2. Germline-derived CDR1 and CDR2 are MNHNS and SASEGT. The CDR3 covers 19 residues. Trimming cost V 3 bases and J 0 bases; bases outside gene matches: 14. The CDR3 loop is CASSDVGVSGGTNSYEQYF. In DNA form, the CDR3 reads TGTGCCAGCAGTGATGTGGGTGTTAGCGGGGGGACCAACTCCTACGAGCAGTACTTC.

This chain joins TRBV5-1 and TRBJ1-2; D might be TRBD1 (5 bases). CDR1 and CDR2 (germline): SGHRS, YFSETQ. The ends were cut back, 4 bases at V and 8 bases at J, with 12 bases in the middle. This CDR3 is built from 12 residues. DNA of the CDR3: TGCGCCAGCAGCCTTGGGGCTGGGGGCTACACCTTC. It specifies CASSLGAGGYTF.

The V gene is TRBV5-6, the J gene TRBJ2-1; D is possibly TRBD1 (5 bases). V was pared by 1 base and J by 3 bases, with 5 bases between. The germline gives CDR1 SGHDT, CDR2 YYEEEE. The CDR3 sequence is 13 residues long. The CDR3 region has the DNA TGTGCCAGCAGCTTGAGGGGCTACAATGAGCAGTTCTTC. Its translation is CASSLRGYNEQFF.

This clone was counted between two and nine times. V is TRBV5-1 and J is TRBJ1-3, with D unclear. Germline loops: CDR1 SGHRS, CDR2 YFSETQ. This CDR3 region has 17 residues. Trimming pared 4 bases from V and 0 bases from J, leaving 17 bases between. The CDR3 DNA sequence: TGCGCCAGCAGCCCGATAGAGTTACAGTTCTCTGGAAACACCATATATTTT. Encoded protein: CASSPIELQFSGNTIYF.

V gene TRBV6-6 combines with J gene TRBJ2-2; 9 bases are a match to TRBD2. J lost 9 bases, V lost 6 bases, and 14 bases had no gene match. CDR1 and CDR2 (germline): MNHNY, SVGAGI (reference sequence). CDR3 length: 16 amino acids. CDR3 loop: CASSKGLAPLTWELFF. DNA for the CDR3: TGTGCCAGCAGCAAGGGACTAGCTCCGCTAACCTGGGAGCTGTTTTTT.

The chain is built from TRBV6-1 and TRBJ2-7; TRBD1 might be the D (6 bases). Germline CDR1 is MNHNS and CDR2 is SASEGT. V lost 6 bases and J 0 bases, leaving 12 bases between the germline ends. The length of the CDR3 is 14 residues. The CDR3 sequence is CASSTGTLSYEQYF. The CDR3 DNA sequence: TGTGCCAGCAGCACCGGGACACTCTCCTACGAGCAGTACTTC.

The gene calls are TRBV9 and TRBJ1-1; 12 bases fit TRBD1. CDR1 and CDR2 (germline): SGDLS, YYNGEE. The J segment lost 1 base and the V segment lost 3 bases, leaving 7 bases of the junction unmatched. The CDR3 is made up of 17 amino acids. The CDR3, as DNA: TGTGCCAGCAGCGCCGGGACAGGGGGCATCGGGAACACTGAAGCTTTCTTT. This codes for CASSAGTGGIGNTEAFF.

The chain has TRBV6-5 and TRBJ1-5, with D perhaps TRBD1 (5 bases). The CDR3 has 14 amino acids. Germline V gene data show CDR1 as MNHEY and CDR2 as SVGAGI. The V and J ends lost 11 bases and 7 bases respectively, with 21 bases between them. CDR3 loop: CAAQRAPDTQPQHF. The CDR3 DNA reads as TGTGCCGCCCAAAGAGCCCCGGACACACAGCCCCAGCATTTT.

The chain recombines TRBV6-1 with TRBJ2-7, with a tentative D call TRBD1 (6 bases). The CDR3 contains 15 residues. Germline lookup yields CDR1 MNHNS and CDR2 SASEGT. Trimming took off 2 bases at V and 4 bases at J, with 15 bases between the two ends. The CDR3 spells CASSEIHGGRYEQYF. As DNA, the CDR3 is TGTGCCAGCAGTGAAATACATGGGGGCAGATACGAGCAGTACTTC.

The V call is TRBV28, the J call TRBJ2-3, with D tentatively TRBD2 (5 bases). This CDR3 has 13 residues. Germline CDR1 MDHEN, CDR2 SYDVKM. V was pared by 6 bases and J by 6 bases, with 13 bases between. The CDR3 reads CASSHTRRDTQYF. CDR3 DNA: TGTGCCAGCAGCCACACTCGGAGGGATACGCAGTATTTT.

The CDR3 spells CASSPKGTDEQYF. The DNA for the CDR3 is TGTGCCAGTAGTCCAAAAGGGACAGACGAGCAGTACTTC. V gene TRBV19 combines with J gene TRBJ2-7; 7 positions match TRBD1. Unmatched junction bases numbered 6, after V lost 5 bases and J lost 5 bases. This CDR3 contains 13 residues. Germline V gives CDR1 LNHDA, CDR2 SQIVND (reference sequence).

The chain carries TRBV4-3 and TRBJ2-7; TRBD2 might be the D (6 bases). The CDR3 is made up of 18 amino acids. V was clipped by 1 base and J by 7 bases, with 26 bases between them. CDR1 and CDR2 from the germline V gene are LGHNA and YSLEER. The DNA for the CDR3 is TGCGCCAGCAGCCAAGGAGGGTTCCGGGACGGACCGGGGGATGAGCAGTACTTC. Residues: CASSQGGFRDGPGDEQYF.

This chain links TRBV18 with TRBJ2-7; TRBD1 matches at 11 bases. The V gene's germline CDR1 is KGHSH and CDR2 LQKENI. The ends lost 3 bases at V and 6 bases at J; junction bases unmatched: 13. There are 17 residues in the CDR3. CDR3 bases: TGTGCCAGCTCACCTGCCTCGGACAGGGGGCCGTCGGGCGAGCAGTACTTC. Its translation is CASSPASDRGPSGEQYF.

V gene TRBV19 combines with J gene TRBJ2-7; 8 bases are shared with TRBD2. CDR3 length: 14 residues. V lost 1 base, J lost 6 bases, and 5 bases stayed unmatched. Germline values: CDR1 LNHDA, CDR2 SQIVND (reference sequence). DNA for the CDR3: TGTGCCAGTAGTATAGTCGGACTAGCTGTCGAGCAGTACTTC. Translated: CASSIVGLAVEQYF.

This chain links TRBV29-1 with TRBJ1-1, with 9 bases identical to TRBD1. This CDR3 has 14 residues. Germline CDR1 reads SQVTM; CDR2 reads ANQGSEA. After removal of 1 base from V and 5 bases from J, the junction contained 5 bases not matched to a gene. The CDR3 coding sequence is TGCAGCGTTGAAGTTGGGGACAGGGTGACTGAAGCTTTCTTT. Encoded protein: CSVEVGDRVTEAFF.

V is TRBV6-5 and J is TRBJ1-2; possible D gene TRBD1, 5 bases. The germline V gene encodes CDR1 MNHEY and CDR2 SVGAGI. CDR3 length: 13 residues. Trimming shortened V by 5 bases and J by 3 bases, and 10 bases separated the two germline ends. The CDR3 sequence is CASSAGQDYGYTF. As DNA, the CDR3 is TGTGCCAGCAGTGCAGGGCAGGACTATGGCTACACCTTC.

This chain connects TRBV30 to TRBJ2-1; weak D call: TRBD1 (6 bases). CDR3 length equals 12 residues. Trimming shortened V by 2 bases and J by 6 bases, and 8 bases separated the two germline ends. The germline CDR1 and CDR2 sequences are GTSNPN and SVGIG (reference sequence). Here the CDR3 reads CAWSRTVNEQFF. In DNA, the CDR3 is TGTGCCTGGAGTCGGACAGTCAATGAGCAGTTCTTC.